The rows below give T cell receptor beta chains drawn from one sample of a study of beta chain features in type 1 diabetes. Assay used: immunoSEQ multiplex PCR; TCRdb lists only in-frame clones, some missing. Of fewer than 150,000 clones listed, 6.5% to 8.5% are singletons. The sequencing input was central memory CD4+ T cells from blood. The receptors come from a young woman in good health. Each CDR3 is given with its conserved first and last residue. A D gene is named only where the DNA matches it firmly. Some rows mark clone size as missing; the rest say once, few, many or name a class of expanded clone.

d_call | clone_size | cdr3_length | j_call | v_call | cdr3_aa | cdr3_nt
- | - | 12 | TRBJ2-1 | TRBV28 | CASSLPTNEQFF | TGTGCCAGCAGTTTACCCACTAATGAGCAGTTCTTC
TRBD2 | - | 17 | TRBJ2-5 | TRBV7-6 | CASSFASGRGVGETQYF | TGTGCCAGCAGCTTTGCTAGCGGAAGGGGAGTGGGGGAGACCCAGTACTTC
- | - | 13 | TRBJ2-5 | TRBV14 | CASSPRLVETQYF | TGTGCCAGCAGCCCCCGACTAGTGGAGACCCAGTACTTC
- | - | 18 | TRBJ2-3 | TRBV7-9 | CASSLPQRQGGSTDTQYF | TGTGCCAGCAGCTTACCCCAGAGGCAGGGGGGAAGCACAGATACGCAGTATTTT
- | many | 14 | TRBJ1-1 | TRBV29-1 | CSVLPGQRNTEAFF | TGCAGCGTTCTTCCGGGACAAAGGAACACTGAAGCTTTCTTT
- | few | 14 | TRBJ1-1 | TRBV30 | CAWKKESLNTEAFF | TGTGCCTGGAAAAAAGAAAGCTTGAACACTGAAGCTTTCTTT
- | - | 15 | TRBJ2-1 | TRBV7-9 | CASSALVPIVGEQFF | TGTGCCAGCAGCGCCCTAGTCCCCATTGTTGGTGAGCAGTTCTTC
- | many | 13 | TRBJ2-7 | TRBV18 | CASSPKQGHEQYF | TGTGCCAGCTCACCTAAACAGGGACACGAGCAGTACTTC
- | few | 12 | TRBJ2-5 | TRBV30 | CACRLSGTTQYF | TGTGCCTGCCGACTAAGCGGAACGACCCAGTACTTC
TRBD2 | - | 17 | TRBJ2-1 | TRBV9 | CASSPTGLAGASIEQFF | TGTGCCAGCAGCCCTACCGGGCTAGCGGGAGCTTCTATTGAGCAGTTCTTC
TRBD1 | many | 14 | TRBJ2-5 | TRBV30 | CAWATGVDQETQYF | TGTGCCTGGGCCACAGGGGTTGACCAAGAGACCCAGTACTTC